The clone carrying this T cell receptor (beta chain) was detected once. What it recognizes is unknown. The data stem from a study of cytomegalovirus exposure and HLA in healthy donors. Both 60 Vbeta primers and 13 Jbeta primers went into the PCR. This table comes from immunoSEQ multiplex PCR, and its TCRdb copy is limited to in-frame clones, with some not included. The sample yields some 96,000 clones, about 80% seen once. Whole-study findings and limits: Presence/absence analyses supposed approximately even sequencing depth among donors.

This sequence originates from a middle-aged man in good health and CMV-seropositive. The material sequenced was PBMCs.

The CDR3 reads CASSMRQGYEQYF. The DNA for the CDR3 is TGTGCCAGTAGTATGCGACAGGGCTACGAGCAGTACTTC. The chain recombines TRBV19 with TRBJ2-7; 7 bases are a match to TRBD1. Germline V gives CDR1 LNHDA, CDR2 SQIVND (reference sequence). This CDR3 spans 13 amino acids. The V gene end was trimmed by 3 bases and the J gene end by 3 bases; junction bases not matched to a gene: 2.